The rows below give T cell receptor beta chains drawn from one sample of a study of blood T cell repertoires in COVID-19. Profiling relied on immunoSEQ multiplex PCR, and the TCRdb table lists in-frame clones only, not all of them. The table lists approximately 30,000 clones, 91% of them singletons. Sequenced input: peripheral blood. These receptor sequences come from a human donor with active COVID-19. The donor label of this sample is uncertain. CDR3s include the opening cysteine and the closing phenylalanine or tryptophan.

TRBJ1-3	TRBV7-9	CASSPPTGYGNTIYF
TRBJ2-7	TRBV9	CASSVDQGLYYEQYF
TRBJ1-4	TRBV7-9	CASSSGDMNEKLFF
TRBJ2-7	TRBV7-9	CASSLTAGVAYEQYF
TRBJ1-2	TRBV19	CASATIGGDGYTF
TRBJ2-1	TRBV19	CASSIKRAAQYNEQFF
TRBJ2-7	TRBV28	CASRPGTSGRFFSYEQYF
TRBJ2-3	TRBV7-2	CASSLVSSGSRDTQYF
TRBJ1-1	TRBV12-5	CVEPTGVNTEAFF
TRBJ2-1	TRBV4-2	CASNRDRGYNEQFF
TRBJ1-5	TRBV9	CASQGATGGPQHF
TRBJ2-2	TRBV5-6	CASSFMTETNTGELFF
TRBJ1-2	TRBV9	CASSVGFVGGNYGYTF
TRBJ1-5	TRBV6-6	CASSPGTRLRPQHF
TRBJ2-5	TRBV5-8	CASSSGLAGDQETQYF
TRBJ2-1	TRBV18	CASSPAGNYNEQFF
TRBJ1-5	TRBV7-8	CASSLARTGMGQPQHF
TRBJ1-1	TRBV6-2/TRBV6-3	CASSLRRQALNTEAFF
TRBJ1-2	TRBV11-1	CASSQNRGYGYTF
TRBJ1-6	TRBV21-1	CASSSMSTPRYNSPLHF
TRBJ1-2	TRBV7-2	CASSLALRGYYGYTF
TRBJ1-5	TRBV7-8	CASSLGQSANQPQHF
TRBJ1-1	TRBV7-9	CASSLAGSGTEAFF
TRBJ1-4	TRBV7-2	CASSLSGQGAGEKLFF
TRBJ1-4	TRBV5-1	CASSDPLEGNEKLFF
TRBJ1-6	TRBV2	CASIHTGGTSSYNSPLHF
TRBJ2-3	TRBV7-9	CASSLYDRGTDTQYF
TRBJ2-6	TRBV28	CASRPAGVSGANVLTF
TRBJ2-4	TRBV6-2/TRBV6-3	CASSPLAGNIQYF
TRBJ2-2	TRBV6-5	CASSYRDRATGELFF
TRBJ2-1	TRBV14	CASSRVGGSSYNEQFF
TRBJ2-2	TRBV19	CASSLPGLAGVTGELFF
TRBJ2-3	TRBV13	CASTVRGTDTQYF
TRBJ2-7	TRBV14	CASSQADRGLYEQYF
TRBJ2-7	TRBV3-1/TRBV3-2	CASSQGGGYRLGEQYF
TRBJ2-1	TRBV3-1/TRBV3-2	CASSQVSGESSYNEQFF
TRBJ1-3	TRBV2	CASSRDSRNTIYF
TRBJ1-6	TRBV6-6	CASTAGQGGSPLHF
TRBJ2-7	TRBV27	CASRSETYEQYF
TRBJ2-7	TRBV7-3	CASSPGTGGSQYF
TRBJ2-7	TRBV5-5	CASRPGQGAHEQYF
TRBJ1-1	TRBV29-1	CSVRPGSNTEAFF